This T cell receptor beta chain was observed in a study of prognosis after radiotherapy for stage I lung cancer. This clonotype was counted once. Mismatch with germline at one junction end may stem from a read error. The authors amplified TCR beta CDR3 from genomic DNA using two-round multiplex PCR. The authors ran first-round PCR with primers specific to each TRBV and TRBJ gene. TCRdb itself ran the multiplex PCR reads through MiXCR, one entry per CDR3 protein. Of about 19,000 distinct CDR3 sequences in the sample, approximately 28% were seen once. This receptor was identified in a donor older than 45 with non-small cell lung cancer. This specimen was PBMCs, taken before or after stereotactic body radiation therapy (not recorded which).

CDR3 sequence reads: CASRQDKRSTDTPYF. The DNA of the CDR3 is TGCGCCAGCCGCCAAGATAAAAGGAGCACAGATACGCCGTATTTT. The genes are TRBV4-1 and TRBJ2-3; D remains unclear. CDR3 length: 15 residues. The germline CDR1 and CDR2 sequences are MGHRA and YSYEKL.